This T cell receptor (beta chain) was identified during a study of blood T cell repertoires in COVID-19. Method: immunoSEQ multiplex PCR; TCRdb's copy keeps in-frame clones and lacks some. The sample records about 150,000 clones, approximately 83% being singletons. There are 14 residues in the CDR3. Trimming at V came to 4 bases and at J to 7 bases, leaving 7 bases not matched to a gene. The germline gives CDR1 SGHTA, CDR2 FQGNSA. This sequence joins TRBV7-2 and TRBJ1-2; 9 bases are shared with TRBD1. Material for sequencing was peripheral blood. The TCR was taken from a woman aged 60-75 years with acute or convalescent COVID-19. The CDR3 is CASSSGQGVRGYTF. CDR3 DNA: TGTGCCAGCAGCTCGGGACAGGGAGTCCGTGGCTACACCTTC.